A single sample gave rise to the 27 T cell receptor beta chains below, sequenced in a study of CD8 T cells in ankylosing spondylitis. TCRdb fed the 5' RACE reads into MiXCR, producing one record per CDR3 protein. The table has more than 200,000 distinct CDR3 sequences, 20% to 30% seen once. Sequenced: blood, either unsorted or a sorted T cell fraction (not recorded which). These receptors were taken from a male donor with ankylosing spondylitis or in good health (not recorded which).

The sample holds a few counts of this clonotype. The J gene is TRBJ2-1, the V gene TRBV11-3; 10 bases align to TRBD1. From germline, CDR1 is SGHNT and CDR2 YENEEA. The CDR3 is 17 residues long. Trimming removed 2 bases from V and 5 bases from J; junction bases left unmatched: 9. Here the CDR3 reads CASSLMGGQGKNNEQFF. DNA for the CDR3: TGTGCCAGCAGCTTAATGGGGGGACAGGGGAAAAACAATGAGCAGTTCTTC.

The V gene is TRBV11-2, the J gene TRBJ2-3; D call uncertain. The V gene's germline CDR1 is SGHAT and CDR2 FQNNGV. This CDR3 has 14 residues. Trimming left V 3 bases short and J 2 bases short, with 9 bases between. The chain's CDR3 is CASSLTLLTDTQYF. The DNA for the CDR3 is TGTGCCAGCAGCTTGACACTCCTCACAGATACGCAGTATTTT.

This clonotype was seen at least ten times. The V gene is TRBV20-1, the J gene TRBJ1-6, with 12 bases identical to TRBD1. From germline, CDR1 is DFQATT and CDR2 SNEGSKA (reference sequence). With V trimmed by 6 bases and J by 5 bases, 2 bases remained unmatched. The CDR3 loop spans 14 amino acids. This CDR3 is CSAWDRGHNSPLHF. CDR3 in DNA: TGCAGTGCATGGGACAGGGGGCATAATTCACCCCTCCACTTT.

This clonotype was counted ten times or more. This sequence joins TRBV28 and TRBJ1-5; possibly TRBD1 for D (5 bases). Germline V gene lookup returns CDR1 MDHEN and CDR2 SYDVKM. V lost 5 bases and J lost 0, with 17 bases in between. CDR3 length equals 17 residues. This CDR3 reads CASSPSDSSYSNQPQHF. The CDR3 region has the DNA TGTGCCAGCAGTCCCTCTGACAGCTCCTATAGCAATCAGCCCCAGCATTTT.

In its sample, this clonotype was seen a few times. The rearrangement joins TRBV12-3 or TRBV12-4 to TRBJ2-3; D is uncertain. This CDR3 has 18 residues. V was cut by 10 bases and J by 0 bases, with 26 bases left in between. The CDR3 protein is CAISPAVKQSTSTDTQYF. DNA of the CDR3: TGTGCCATCAGCCCAGCCGTTAAACAGAGTACTAGCACAGATACGCAGTATTTT.

This clonotype was detected many times. The chain joins TRBV29-1 to TRBJ2-7; D might be TRBD2 (5 bases). The CDR3 extends over 11 amino acids. Trimming removed 4 bases at V and 1 base at J, with 5 bases between. From germline, CDR1 is SQVTM and CDR2 ANQGSEA. CDR3 in amino acids: CSVGESYEQYF. CDR3 coding DNA: TGCAGCGTTGGGGAGTCCTACGAGCAGTACTTC.

The chain has TRBV18 and TRBJ2-7; TRBD1 matches 9 bases. Germline V CDR1 and CDR2: KGHSH, LQKENI. CDR3 length: 16 residues. V dropped 1 base and J dropped 4; count of bases not matched to a gene: 8. CDR3 nucleotide sequence: TGTGCCAGCTCACCACGCTACAGGGGGCATATTTACGAGCAGTACTTC. It specifies CASSPRYRGHIYEQYF.

This clonotype was picked up many times. The J gene is TRBJ2-1, the V gene TRBV2; D may be TRBD2 (6 bases). CDR3 length: 14 residues. CDR1 and CDR2 from the germline V gene are SNHLY and FYNNEI. With 6 bases removed from V and 6 bases from J, the gap between germline ends came to 15 bases. This chain's CDR3 is CASRKSQGLNEQFF. The CDR3 DNA reads TGTGCCAGCAGAAAGAGTCAGGGACTCAATGAGCAGTTCTTC.

The rearrangement joins TRBV20-1 to TRBJ2-7, with D perhaps TRBD1 (5 bases). Trimming stripped 5 bases from V and 0 bases from J, with 11 bases between. The CDR3 length is 13 residues. CDR1 is DFQATT, CDR2 SNEGSKA, per germline (reference sequence). CDR3: CSAYGQSSYEQYF. For the CDR3, the DNA is TGCAGTGCTTATGGACAAAGCTCCTACGAGCAGTACTTC.

This clonotype was detected many times. The rearrangement joins TRBV6-5 to TRBJ2-3; no clear D. The length of the CDR3 is 18 residues. V lost 0 bases and J 1 base, leaving 17 bases between the germline ends. CDR1 MNHEY and CDR2 SVGAGI come from the germline V gene. CDR3 loop: CASSYSKGNSPRTDTQYF. CDR3 nucleotides: TGTGCCAGCAGTTACTCGAAGGGCAATAGCCCCCGCACAGATACGCAGTATTTT.

The sample holds many counts of this clonotype. This chain connects TRBV20-1 to TRBJ2-1; D is undetermined. Germline CDR1 and CDR2: DFQATT and SNEGSKA (reference sequence). The V gene lost 7 bases and the J gene lost 5 bases, with 12 bases spanning the gap. CDR3 length: 12 residues. CDR3 sequence reads: CSEEQLNNEQFF. The CDR3 DNA follows: TGCAGTGAAGAACAGCTGAACAATGAGCAGTTCTTC.

In this sample, this clonotype turned up many times. The rearrangement links TRBV12-5 to TRBJ2-1; 11 bases fit TRBD1. In germline, CDR1 is LGHNT, CDR2 FRNRAP. The trim removed 8 bases at V and 2 bases at J, leaving 14 bases unmatched. The CDR3 consists of 18 residues. CDR3 sequence reads: CASPTGTGGRVTYNEQFF. The CDR3 DNA reads TGTGCTAGTCCGACCGGGACAGGGGGTAGAGTAACCTACAATGAGCAGTTCTTC.

This clonotype was seen at least ten times. J is TRBJ2-5 and V is TRBV20-1, with 8 nucleotides matching TRBD1. From germline, CDR1 is DFQATT and CDR2 SNEGSKA (reference sequence). With 6 bases clipped from V and 4 bases from J, the junction kept 7 bases outside the gene matches. This CDR3 has 13 residues. The CDR3 sequence is CSANRGEGETQYF. The CDR3 nucleotides are TGCAGTGCAAACAGGGGGGAAGGAGAGACCCAGTACTTC.

The chain links TRBV6-1 to TRBJ2-5; the match to TRBD1 covers 8 bases. Germline V gene lookup returns CDR1 MNHNS and CDR2 SASEGT. V lost 5 bases, J lost 1 base, and 9 bases stayed unmatched. CDR3 length: 16 residues. CDR3 protein: CASSISQGARQETQYF. For the CDR3, the DNA is TGTGCCAGCAGTATATCCCAGGGGGCGCGCCAAGAGACCCAGTACTTC.

The J gene is TRBJ1-2, the V gene TRBV9, with D unresolved. Trimming left V 1 base short and J 0 bases short, with 7 bases between. This CDR3 has 14 residues. CDR1 and CDR2 (germline): SGDLS, YYNGEE. DNA for the CDR3: TGTGCCAGCAGCGTAAACAGCGCTAACTATGGCTACACCTTC. It codes for CASSVNSANYGYTF.

This clonotype turned up a few times. The chain recombines TRBV20-1 with TRBJ1-2; tentatively, D is TRBD1 (6 bases). V was trimmed by 0 bases and J by 2 bases, leaving 16 bases between them. Per the germline V gene, CDR1 is DFQATT and CDR2 is SNEGSKA (reference sequence). The CDR3 has 16 amino acids. CDR3 coding DNA: TGCAGTGCTAGAGATATCAACAGGGAAGGAAACTATGGCTACACCTTC. It translates to CSARDINREGNYGYTF.

The genes are TRBV12-3 or TRBV12-4 and TRBJ2-7; D is perhaps TRBD1 (5 bases). The ends were cut back, 4 bases at V and 2 bases at J, with 18 bases in the middle. CDR3 length equals 16 residues. The CDR3 is CASSSGPRDIAYEQYF. CDR3 nucleotide sequence: TGTGCCAGCAGTTCTGGCCCCAGGGATATTGCCTACGAGCAGTACTTC.

This clonotype was observed a handful of times. V gene TRBV12-3 or TRBV12-4 combines with J gene TRBJ2-3; possibly TRBD1 or TRBD2 for D (6 bases each). V lost 7 bases and J lost 4, with 15 bases in between. The CDR3 spans 14 residues. The CDR3 region has the DNA TGTGCCAGCATGCTCGGGGGCGGCGCAGATACGCAGTATTTT. It is translated as CASMLGGGADTQYF.

This chain uses TRBV7-2 with TRBJ2-1; 8 bases agree with TRBD2. Germline V gives CDR1 SGHTA, CDR2 FQGNSA. This CDR3 has 15 amino acids. The ends lost 5 bases at V and 7 bases at J; junction bases unmatched: 10. The CDR3 DNA sequence: TGTGCCAGCAGCGCCGGGGGGGCCCTCGGAAATGAGCAGTTCTTC. Translated, it gives CASSAGGALGNEQFF.

CDR3 in amino acids: CASSLSTGLARETQYF. The DNA of the CDR3 is TGTGCCAGCAGCTTATCGACCGGACTAGCACGGGAGACCCAGTACTTC. The rearrangement links TRBV13 to TRBJ2-5, with TRBD2 identical over 8 bases. CDR3 length: 16 residues. V lost 2 bases and J lost 5; bases outside the gene matches: 10. In germline, CDR1 is PRHDT, CDR2 FYEKMQ (reference sequence).

This clonotype was recorded at least ten times. The chain uses TRBV12-3 or TRBV12-4 and TRBJ2-3, with no clear D. Between the trimmed V and J ends, which lost 6 bases and 4 bases, there was a span of 8 bases. The CDR3 extends over 12 amino acids. In nucleotides, the CDR3 is TGTGCCAGCAGCCTTAACTCAGATACGCAGTATTTT. Translated, it gives CASSLNSDTQYF.

This clonotype appeared a few times. The chain recombines TRBV29-1 with TRBJ2-7; 11 nucleotides agree with TRBD2. The CDR3 loop spans 13 amino acids. V was clipped by 4 bases and J by 6 bases; unmatched bases: 5. Per germline, CDR1 SQVTM and CDR2 ANQGSEA. CDR3 protein: CSVGRLAGGEQYF. The CDR3, as DNA: TGCAGCGTTGGTCGTCTAGCGGGAGGCGAGCAGTACTTC.

This clonotype was recorded at least ten times. The V and J genes are TRBV12-5 and TRBJ2-1, with TRBD2 matching 7 bases. The CDR3 is 12 residues long. With 9 bases clipped from V and 5 bases from J, the junction kept 4 bases outside the gene matches. CDR1 is LGHNT and CDR2 is FRNRAP in the germline V gene. CDR3 sequence: CASGGLNNEQFF. As DNA, the CDR3 is TGTGCTAGCGGGGGGTTAAACAATGAGCAGTTCTTC.

This clonotype has at least ten counts. The rearrangement joins TRBV20-1 to TRBJ2-7; D possibly corresponds to TRBD1 (6 bases). The CDR3 is made up of 14 amino acids. Trimming removed 5 bases at V and 5 bases at J, with 19 bases between. Germline loops: CDR1 DFQATT, CDR2 SNEGSKA (reference sequence). In DNA, the CDR3 is TGCAGTGCTCAAAACAACAGGGTAACCCACGAGCAGTACTTC. Its translation: CSAQNNRVTHEQYF.

The CDR3 DNA reads TGTGCCATCACGGACAGCCAGGGGGGGAATGAGCAGTTCTTC. Amino acid sequence: CAITDSQGGNEQFF. The rearrangement links TRBV10-3 to TRBJ2-1; D assignment may be TRBD1 or TRBD2 (7 bases each). The CDR3 is 14 residues long. V was clipped by 7 bases and J by 7 bases, with 17 bases between them. Germline V gene lookup returns CDR1 ENHRY and CDR2 SYGVKD.

Concerning this clonotype itself: The junction departs from germline at one end; a sequencing error may be responsible. This chain links TRBV2 with TRBJ2-7; 7 nucleotides align to TRBD1. Per germline, CDR1 SNHLY and CDR2 FYNNEI. The CDR3 totals 11 residues. CDR3: CASSRRDRKNF. DNA of the CDR3: TGTGCCAGCAGCCGTCGGGACAGAAAAAACTTC.

This chain links TRBV11-1 with TRBJ2-3; 7 bases align to TRBD1. This CDR3 is built from 16 residues. V shed 5 bases and J 1 base; nucleotides not matched to a gene: 9. The germline gives CDR1 SGHAT, CDR2 FQDESV (reference sequence). This chain's CDR3 is CASSPWTGGGTDTQYF. CDR3 bases: TGTGCCAGCAGCCCCTGGACAGGAGGAGGCACAGATACGCAGTATTTT.